These 20 T cell receptor beta chains came from one sample sequenced in a study of blood T cell repertoires in COVID-19. Assay: immunoSEQ multiplex PCR; the TCRdb copy retains only in-frame clones and omits some. The sample includes 93,000 or so clones, approximately 84% of them seen just once. The sequenced material came from peripheral blood. The origin of the receptors is a human donor in a cohort sampled during active COVID-19.

This chain connects TRBV28 to TRBJ2-7; TRBD2 matches at 13 bases. J was trimmed by 0 bases and V by 3 bases; bases with no gene match: 2. The CDR3 consists of 16 residues. Germline V lookup: CDR1 MDHEN, CDR2 SYDVKM. CDR3 bases: TGTGCCAGCAGTTTGGGACTAGCGGGGACCTCCTACGAGCAGTACTTC. It is translated as CASSLGLAGTSYEQYF.

This chain joins TRBV27 and TRBJ2-1, with TRBD2 identical over 7 bases. This CDR3 is built from 15 residues. V lost 8 bases to trimming and J lost 9 bases; unmatched junction nucleotides: 16. Germline V lookup: CDR1 MNHEY, CDR2 SMNVEV (reference sequence). This CDR3 reads CASCKDPGGSVEQFF. The CDR3 DNA is TGTGCCAGCTGCAAGGACCCGGGAGGAAGTGTTGAGCAGTTCTTC.

This sequence joins TRBV5-4 and TRBJ1-3; TRBD1 agrees at 9 bases. The CDR3 covers 14 residues. Germline CDR1 and CDR2: SGHNT and YYREEE (reference sequence). J gave up 7 bases and V 4 bases, and 6 bases lay outside the gene matches. The CDR3 reads CASSEGQGRNTIYF. CDR3 bases: TGTGCCAGCAGCGAGGGACAGGGCAGGAACACCATATATTTT.

The V and J genes are TRBV2 and TRBJ2-5; 12 bases are shared with TRBD1. V was pared by 8 bases and J by 5 bases, with 9 bases of the junction left unmatched. The CDR3 length is 15 residues. Germline lookup yields CDR1 SNHLY and CDR2 FYNNEI. The CDR3 loop is CASEGGQGARETQYF. CDR3 DNA: TGTGCCAGCGAGGGGGGACAGGGGGCTCGTGAGACCCAGTACTTC.

J is TRBJ2-2 and V is TRBV6-5; TRBD1 agrees at 8 bases. The V gene end was trimmed by 0 bases and the J gene end by 2 bases; junction bases not matched to a gene: 2. This CDR3 is 16 amino acids long. Germline V lookup: CDR1 MNHEY, CDR2 SVGAGI. The DNA for the CDR3 is TGTGCCAGCAGTTACTCGACAGGGGTTAACACCGGGGAGCTGTTTTTT. Protein sequence: CASSYSTGVNTGELFF.

The chain couples TRBV6-5 to TRBJ2-2; the match to TRBD2 covers 7 bases. Germline-derived CDR1 and CDR2 are MNHEY and SVGAGI. J lost 5 bases, V lost 6 bases, and 9 bases had no gene match. CDR3 length equals 15 residues. The CDR3 here is CASRFQRGTTGELFF. CDR3 sequence (DNA): TGTGCCAGCAGGTTCCAGCGGGGTACGACCGGGGAGCTGTTTTTT.

The chain is built from TRBV10-3 and TRBJ1-2; D remains ambiguous. Germline V gives CDR1 ENHRY, CDR2 SYGVKD. CDR3 length equals 14 residues. Trimming took 3 bases from V and 1 from J, leaving 9 bases between them. The DNA of the CDR3 is TGTGCCATCAGTGATGCTACAGTTAACTATGGCTACACCTTC. Protein product: CAISDATVNYGYTF.

The gene calls are TRBV3-1 (or the pseudogene TRBV3-2) and TRBJ2-2, with 12 bases identical to TRBD2. V lost 8 bases and J lost 6; bases outside the gene matches: 7. CDR3 length: 15 residues. The germline V gene has CDR1 LGHDT and CDR2 YNNKEL (reference sequence). CDR3 amino acids: CASGYLAGGPGELFF. In nucleotides, the CDR3 is TGTGCCAGCGGCTACCTAGCGGGGGGGCCCGGGGAGCTGTTTTTT.

The J gene is TRBJ2-7, the V gene TRBV7-2; D gene uncertain. Germline-derived CDR1 and CDR2 are SGHTA and FQGNSA. The CDR3 is 13 amino acids. Trimming shortened V by 4 bases and J by 1 base, and 8 bases separated the two germline ends. The DNA for the CDR3 is TGTGCCAGCAGCTCCCTGTCTTCCTACGAGCAGTACTTC. Residues: CASSSLSSYEQYF.

This clone was counted once. The chain couples TRBV19 to TRBJ1-2; unclear D gene. This CDR3 is built from 17 residues. Germline-derived CDR1 and CDR2 are LNHDA and SQIVND (reference sequence). Trimming cost V 3 bases and J 3 bases, with 20 bases left between them. CDR3 DNA sequence: TGTGCCAGTAGTATGTGGGAGGGCCTGGAGGGTCACTATGGCTACACCTTC. Protein: CASSMWEGLEGHYGYTF. The full variable domain, rest sourced from reference TRBV19 and TRBJ1-2, is DGGITQSPKYLFRKEGQNVTLSCEQNLNHDAMYWYRQDPGQGLRLIYYSQIVNDFQKGDIAEGYSVSREKKESFPLTVTSAQKNPTAFYLCASSMWEGLEGHYGYTFGSGTRLTVV.

The chain is built from TRBV7-9 and TRBJ2-3; 8 bases match TRBD2. In germline, CDR1 is SEHNR, CDR2 FQNEAQ (reference sequence). V lost 2 bases and J lost 5; bases outside the gene matches: 9. The CDR3 contains 16 residues. The CDR3 region has the DNA TGTGCCAGCAGCTTATCCATAGCGGGGCTCCGAGATACGCAGTATTTT. Translated: CASSLSIAGLRDTQYF.

CDR3 DNA sequence: TGTGCCAGTAGTATAGTGGGAGCGGGAGGGTACAATGAGCAGTTCTTC. The encoded protein is CASSIVGAGGYNEQFF. This chain joins TRBV19 and TRBJ2-1; the match to TRBD2 covers 10 bases. The V and J ends lost 1 base and 4 bases, in that order; junction bases with no gene match: 4. The CDR3 is 16 amino acids. From germline, CDR1 is LNHDA and CDR2 SQIVND (reference sequence).

As to this clone: The junction differs from germline at one of its ends, possibly a read error. The genes are TRBV5-1 and TRBJ2-2; D is undetermined. The germline V gene encodes CDR1 SGHRS and CDR2 YFSETQ. The CDR3 consists of 15 residues. CDR3 amino acids: CASRLATSNTGELFF. The DNA of the CDR3 is TGCGCCAGCAGGTTGGCCACATCGAACACCGGGGAGCTGTTTTTT.

V usage is TRBV10-3 and J usage is TRBJ1-2; the D is unclear. In germline, CDR1 is ENHRY, CDR2 SYGVKD. CDR3 length: 13 amino acids. The V end lost 0 bases, the J end lost 5 bases, and 7 bases lay between the germline ends. For the CDR3, the DNA is TGTGCCATCAGTGAGTCCGCAGGTTATGGCTACACCTTC. This encodes CAISESAGYGYTF.

This sequence joins TRBV11-2 and TRBJ2-2; maybe TRBD1 (5 bases). V lost 7 bases and J lost 3, with 21 bases in between. In germline, CDR1 is SGHAT, CDR2 FQNNGV. CDR3 size: 17 residues. In DNA, the CDR3 is TGTGCCAGCACCCTAATCCTGACAGACAGCTACACCGGGGAGCTGTTTTTT. It specifies CASTLILTDSYTGELFF.

The chain carries TRBV28 and TRBJ1-3; D unclear. With 3 bases removed from V and 0 bases from J, the gap between germline ends came to 6 bases. The CDR3 consists of 14 residues. The germline CDR1 and CDR2 sequences are MDHEN and SYDVKM. CDR3 amino acids: CASSLGPSGNTIYF. CDR3 nucleotides: TGTGCCAGCAGTTTGGGCCCCTCTGGAAACACCATATATTTT.

The table lists this clone with a count of one. The chain couples TRBV7-2 to TRBJ2-7, with D perhaps TRBD2 (5 bases). V dropped 0 bases and J dropped 0 bases, with 9 bases sitting between them. This CDR3 comprises 15 residues. CDR1 and CDR2 (germline): SGHTA, FQGNSA. CDR3 residues: CASSLAWRSSYEQYF. CDR3 DNA sequence: TGTGCCAGCAGCTTAGCGTGGAGGAGCTCCTACGAGCAGTACTTC.

This clone occurred a few times. The rearrangement uses TRBV15 and TRBJ1-1, with D perhaps TRBD1 (6 bases). Germline CDR1 reads LNHNV; CDR2 reads YYDKDF (reference sequence). This CDR3 region has 15 residues. Trimming left V 5 bases short and J 1 base short, with 14 bases between. The CDR3 DNA reads TGTGCCACCAGCCAAAAACGGACAGCGAACACTGAAGCTTTCTTT. Residues: CATSQKRTANTEAFF.

This chain connects TRBV10-1 to TRBJ2-7; 11 bases are shared with TRBD2. The CDR3 sequence is 19 residues long. From germline, CDR1 is WNHNN and CDR2 SYGVQD (reference sequence). With V trimmed by 1 base and J by 0 bases, 11 bases remained unmatched. CDR3 DNA: TGCGCCAGCAGTGAGTTCGGGTCTAGCGGGAGGAAATACTCCTACGAGCAGTACTTC. This encodes CASSEFGSSGRKYSYEQYF.

The genes are TRBV5-1 and TRBJ2-2; 10 nucleotides align to TRBD1. V lost 3 bases to trimming and J lost 7 bases; unmatched junction nucleotides: 6. The V gene's germline CDR1 is SGHRS and CDR2 YFSETQ. The CDR3 runs 15 residues. CDR3 DNA: TGCGCCAGCAGCTGGGACAGGGGAATGCGCGGGGAGCTGTTTTTT. It yields the protein CASSWDRGMRGELFF.